The 6 T cell receptor beta chains below were found in one sample sequenced in a study of T cells in Graves' hyperthyroidism and ophthalmopathy. RNA transcripts yielded amplified TCR beta CDR3 regions. First-round RT-PCR with HTBI primers amplified the TCR CDR3 region. TCRdb re-called the multiplex PCR reads with MiXCR, one entry per CDR3 protein. The repertoire holds under 450,000 distinct CDR3 sequences, with roughly 15% as singletons. The sequenced sample consisted of blood. All receptors come from a young woman with Graves' hyperthyroidism that later progressed to Graves' ophthalmopathy.

This clonotype was found many times. J is TRBJ2-5 and V is TRBV7-2, with 12 bases identical to TRBD2. Losses at the gene ends were 5 bases for V and 1 base for J; bases not matched to a gene: 8. Germline CDR1 SGHTA, CDR2 FQGNSA. The CDR3 sequence is 17 residues long. CDR3 amino acids: CASSRLAGDYVQETQYF. DNA for the CDR3: TGTGCCAGCAGCCGACTAGCGGGGGACTATGTCCAAGAGACCCAGTACTTC.

This clonotype has more than one count but fewer than ten. V usage is TRBV3-1 and J usage is TRBJ2-6; D call uncertain. V was cut by 0 bases and J by 1 base, with 7 bases left in between. This CDR3 region has 16 residues. Looked up from germline, CDR1 is LGHDT and CDR2 is YNNKEL (reference sequence). CDR3 region: CASSQEVGSGANVLTF. The CDR3 bases are TGTGCCAGCAGCCAAGAGGTGGGATCTGGGGCCAACGTCCTGACTTTC.

At least ten counts were recorded for this clonotype. In DNA form, the CDR3 reads TGTGCCAGCAGCCCTGATCGGAGCGGGAGGTCCGCAGATACGCAGTATTTT. Protein: CASSPDRSGRSADTQYF. The rearrangement uses TRBV5-5 and TRBJ2-3; 9 positions match TRBD2. Germline V gene data show CDR1 as SGHKS and CDR2 as YYEKEE (reference sequence). The V segment lost 4 bases and the J segment 4 bases; nucleotides outside the gene matches: 13. The CDR3 consists of 17 residues.

This chain joins TRBV30 and TRBJ1-2; weak D call: TRBD1 (5 bases). Trimming took off 2 bases at V and 8 bases at J, with 12 bases between the two ends. The CDR3 is 12 residues long. CDR1 and CDR2 (germline): GTSNPN, SVGIG (reference sequence). The CDR3 DNA reads as TGTGCCTGGAGTTACCAGGGCGACGGCTACACCTTC. This sequence encodes CAWSYQGDGYTF.

This clonotype has only one observation. The chain recombines TRBV25-1 with TRBJ1-3; 9 nucleotides agree with TRBD1. This CDR3 is 15 amino acids long. Looked up from germline, CDR1 is MGHDK and CDR2 is SYGVNS. V lost 5 bases, J lost 5 bases, and 7 bases stayed unmatched. The CDR3 here is CASSPRTGERNTIYF. CDR3 coding DNA: TGTGCCAGCAGTCCCAGGACAGGGGAGAGAAACACCATATATTTT.

This chain joins TRBV4-1 and TRBJ2-7; D is undetermined. Germline values: CDR1 MGHRA, CDR2 YSYEKL. The CDR3 extends over 13 amino acids. Between the trimmed V and J ends, which lost 0 bases and 0 bases, there was a span of 3 bases. The CDR3, as DNA: TGCGCCAGCAGCCAAGAAAACTCCTACGAGCAGTACTTC. Translating it yields CASSQENSYEQYF.